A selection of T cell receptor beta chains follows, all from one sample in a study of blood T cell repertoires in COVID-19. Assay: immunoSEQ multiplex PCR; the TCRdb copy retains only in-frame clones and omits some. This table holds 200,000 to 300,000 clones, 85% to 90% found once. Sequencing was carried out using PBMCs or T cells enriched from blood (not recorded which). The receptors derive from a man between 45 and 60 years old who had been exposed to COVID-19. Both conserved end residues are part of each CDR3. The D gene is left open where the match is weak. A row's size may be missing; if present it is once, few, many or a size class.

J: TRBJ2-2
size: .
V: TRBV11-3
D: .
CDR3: CASSLGGSGFANTGELFF
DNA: TGTGCCAGCAGCTTAGGTGGTAGCGGCTTCGCGAACACCGGGGAGCTGTTTTTT

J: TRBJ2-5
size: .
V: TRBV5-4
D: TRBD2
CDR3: CASSSPGGGAQETQYF
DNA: TGTGCCAGCAGCTCCCCAGGCGGGGGGGCCCAAGAGACCCAGTACTTC

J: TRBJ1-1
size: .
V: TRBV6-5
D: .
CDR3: CASSSTVNTEAFF
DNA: TGTGCCAGCAGCTCCACAGTGAACACTGAAGCTTTCTTT

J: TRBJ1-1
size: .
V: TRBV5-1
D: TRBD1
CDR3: CASSPGQGMNTEAFF
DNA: TGCGCCAGCAGTCCGGGACAGGGTATGAACACTGAAGCTTTCTTT

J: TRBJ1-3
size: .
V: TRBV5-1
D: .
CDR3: CASSPSNRASGNTIYF
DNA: TGCGCCAGCAGCCCCTCGAACAGGGCCTCTGGAAACACCATATATTTT

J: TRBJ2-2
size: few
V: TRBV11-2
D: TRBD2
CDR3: CASSLGRGVGTGELFF
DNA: TGTGCCAGCAGCTTAGGTCGGGGGGTAGGCACCGGGGAGCTGTTTTTT

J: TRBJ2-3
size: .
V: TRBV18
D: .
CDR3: CASSVLAQSSFTDTQYF
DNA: TGTGCCAGCTCAGTCCTAGCCCAGTCCTCATTCACAGATACGCAGTATTTT

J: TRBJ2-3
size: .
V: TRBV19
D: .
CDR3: CASSIAGGLNTQYF
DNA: TGTGCCAGTAGTATAGCAGGGGGACTGAATACGCAGTATTTT

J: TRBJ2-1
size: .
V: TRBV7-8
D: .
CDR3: CASSLFGVASNEQFF
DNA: TGTGCCAGCAGCTTATTCGGGGTAGCCAGCAATGAGCAGTTCTTC

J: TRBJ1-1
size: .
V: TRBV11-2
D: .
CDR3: CASSARENTEAFF
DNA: TGTGCCAGCAGCGCCAGGGAGAACACTGAAGCTTTCTTT

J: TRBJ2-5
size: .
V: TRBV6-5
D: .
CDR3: CASSPTYYRETQYF
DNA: TGTGCCAGCAGTCCGACCTACTACAGGGAGACCCAGTACTTC

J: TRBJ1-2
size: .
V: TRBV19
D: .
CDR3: CASSSRAGTNYGYTF
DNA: TGTGCCAGTAGTAGTCGAGCCGGGACAAATTATGGCTACACCTTC

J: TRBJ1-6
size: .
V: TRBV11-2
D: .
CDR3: CASSLARGLENSPLHF
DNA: TGTGCCAGCAGCTTAGCTCGGGGGTTGGAAAATTCACCCCTCCACTTT

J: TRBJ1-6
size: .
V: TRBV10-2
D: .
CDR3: CASAPGLNSPLHF
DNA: TGCGCCAGCGCGCCGGGACTTAATTCACCCCTCCACTTT

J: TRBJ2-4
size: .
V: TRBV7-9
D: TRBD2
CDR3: CASSLEFGWREAKNIQYF
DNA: TGTGCCAGCAGCTTAGAATTTGGATGGCGGGAGGCCAAAAACATTCAGTACTTC

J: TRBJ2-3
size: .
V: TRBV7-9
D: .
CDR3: CASSLGSGTQTTDTQYF
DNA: TGTGCCAGCAGCTTAGGCTCCGGGACACAGACCACAGATACGCAGTATTTT

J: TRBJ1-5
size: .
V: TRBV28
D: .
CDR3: CASTKPDRNSNQPQHF
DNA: TGTGCCAGCACCAAACCGGACAGAAATAGCAATCAGCCCCAGCATTTT

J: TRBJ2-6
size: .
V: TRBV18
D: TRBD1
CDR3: CASSPLTGGSGANVLTF
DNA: TGTGCCAGCTCACCGCTGACAGGGGGCTCTGGGGCCAACGTCCTGACTTTC

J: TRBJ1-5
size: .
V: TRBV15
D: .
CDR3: CATSSDLGGYSNQPQHF
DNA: TGTGCCACCAGCAGCGATTTGGGGGGATATAGCAATCAGCCCCAGCATTTT

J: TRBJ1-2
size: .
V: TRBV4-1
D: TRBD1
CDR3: CASRATGDRGYTF
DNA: TGCGCCAGCAGAGCCACAGGGGATCGGGGCTACACCTTC

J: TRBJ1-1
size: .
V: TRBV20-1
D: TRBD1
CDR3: CSVLDRTEAFF
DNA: TGCAGTGTCTTGGACAGGACTGAAGCTTTCTTT

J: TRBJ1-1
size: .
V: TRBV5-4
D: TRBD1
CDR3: CASSLEGRGTEAFF
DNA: TGTGCCAGCAGCTTGGAGGGCAGGGGGACTGAAGCTTTCTTT

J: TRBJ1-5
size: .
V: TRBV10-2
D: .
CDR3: CASSDVGRAPNQPQHF
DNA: TGCGCCAGCAGTGATGTCGGCAGGGCACCGAATCAGCCCCAGCATTTT

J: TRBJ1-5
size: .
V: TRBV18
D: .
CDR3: CASSPSRVTQPQHF
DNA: TGTGCCAGCTCACCATCGAGGGTTACTCAGCCCCAGCATTTT

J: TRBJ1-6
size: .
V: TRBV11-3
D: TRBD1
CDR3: CASSGDRTGLNSPLHF
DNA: TGTGCCAGCAGCGGAGATCGGACAGGCCTTAATTCACCCCTCCACTTT

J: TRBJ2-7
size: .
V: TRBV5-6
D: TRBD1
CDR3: CASSLGTGYEQYF
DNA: TGTGCCAGCAGCTTAGGGACAGGGTACGAGCAGTACTTC

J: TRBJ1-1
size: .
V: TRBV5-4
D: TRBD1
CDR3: CASSTRDSDAEAFF
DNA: TGTGCCAGCAGCACCCGGGACAGCGACGCTGAAGCTTTCTTT

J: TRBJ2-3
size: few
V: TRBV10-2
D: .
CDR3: CASSARDTQYF
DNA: TGCGCCAGCAGTGCTAGAGATACGCAGTATTTT

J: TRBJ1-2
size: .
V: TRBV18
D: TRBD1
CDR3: CASSPGTARSNGYTF
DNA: TGTGCCAGCTCACCAGGGACAGCTAGATCGAATGGCTACACCTTC

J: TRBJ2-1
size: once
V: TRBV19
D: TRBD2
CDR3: CATSGLDFNEQFF
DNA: TGTGCCACCTCGGGACTAGACTTCAATGAGCAGTTCTTC

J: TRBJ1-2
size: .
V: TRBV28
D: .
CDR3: CASSFPVGGGNYGYTF
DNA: TGTGCCAGCAGTTTTCCCGTAGGGGGGGGGAACTATGGCTACACCTTC

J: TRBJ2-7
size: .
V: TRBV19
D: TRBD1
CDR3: CASSAGTGSYEQYF
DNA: TGTGCCAGTAGTGCCGGGACAGGATCCTACGAGCAGTACTTC

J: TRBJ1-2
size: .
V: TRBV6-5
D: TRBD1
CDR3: CASRLMTGGAYGYTF
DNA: TGTGCCAGCAGATTAATGACAGGGGGAGCCTATGGCTACACCTTC

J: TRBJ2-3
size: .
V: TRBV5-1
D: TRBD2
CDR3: CASSTLTSGGRTDTQYF
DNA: TGCGCCAGCAGCACCCTGACTAGCGGGGGTCGCACAGATACGCAGTATTTT

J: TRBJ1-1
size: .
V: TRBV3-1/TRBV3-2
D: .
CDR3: CASSPAGGAEAFF
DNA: TGTGCCAGCAGCCCCGCCGGGGGGGCTGAAGCTTTCTTT

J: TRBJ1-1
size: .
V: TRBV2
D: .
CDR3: CASSVPAGRTEAFF
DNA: TGTGCCAGCAGTGTCCCAGCAGGGAGGACTGAAGCTTTCTTT

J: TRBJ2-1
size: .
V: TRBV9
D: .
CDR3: CATSPRGSNEQFF
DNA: TGTGCCACCTCACCCCGGGGAAGCAATGAGCAGTTCTTC

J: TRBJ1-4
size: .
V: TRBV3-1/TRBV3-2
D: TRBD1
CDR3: CASSPHSGGPNEKLFF
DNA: TGTGCCAGCAGCCCTCACTCAGGGGGGCCTAATGAAAAACTGTTTTTT

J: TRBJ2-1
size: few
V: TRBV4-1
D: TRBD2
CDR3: CASSPFGASGRNEQFF
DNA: TGCGCCAGCAGCCCTTTCGGGGCTAGCGGGAGAAATGAGCAGTTCTTC

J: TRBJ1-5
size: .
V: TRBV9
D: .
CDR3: CASSVTDNQPQHF
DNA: TGTGCCAGCAGCGTAACAGACAATCAGCCCCAGCATTTT

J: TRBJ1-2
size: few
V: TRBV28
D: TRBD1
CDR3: CASSLRGTGGVYGYTF
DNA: TGTGCCAGCAGTTTACGCGGGACAGGGGGCGTCTATGGCTACACCTTC

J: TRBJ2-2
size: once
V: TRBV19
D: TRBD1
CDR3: CASPGQGFTGELFF
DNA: TGTGCCAGCCCGGGACAGGGGTTTACCGGGGAGCTGTTTTTT

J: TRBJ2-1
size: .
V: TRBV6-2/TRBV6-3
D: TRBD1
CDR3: CASSQPGQGLNEQFF
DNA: TGTGCCAGCAGTCAACCGGGACAGGGCCTAAATGAGCAGTTCTTC

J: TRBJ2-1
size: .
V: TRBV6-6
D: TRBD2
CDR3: CASRRWTSGSTLYNEQFF
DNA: TGTGCCAGCAGACGATGGACTAGCGGGAGTACCCTCTACAATGAGCAGTTCTTC

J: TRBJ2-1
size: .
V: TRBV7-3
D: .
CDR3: CASSYSRSSYNEQFF
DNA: TGTGCCAGCAGCTATAGCCGAAGCTCCTACAATGAGCAGTTCTTC

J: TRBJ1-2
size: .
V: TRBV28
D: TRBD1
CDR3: CASSLGQGPYGYTF
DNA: TGTGCCAGCAGTTTAGGACAGGGCCCTTATGGCTACACCTTC

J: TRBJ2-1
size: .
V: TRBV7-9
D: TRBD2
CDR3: CASSLRGSPYNEQFF
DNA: TGTGCCAGCAGCTTACGCGGGAGCCCCTACAATGAGCAGTTCTTC

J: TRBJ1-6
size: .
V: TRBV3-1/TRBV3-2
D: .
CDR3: CASSQEPYSGAINSPLHF
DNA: TGTGCCAGCAGCCAAGAGCCGTACTCAGGGGCTATTAATTCACCCCTCCACTTT